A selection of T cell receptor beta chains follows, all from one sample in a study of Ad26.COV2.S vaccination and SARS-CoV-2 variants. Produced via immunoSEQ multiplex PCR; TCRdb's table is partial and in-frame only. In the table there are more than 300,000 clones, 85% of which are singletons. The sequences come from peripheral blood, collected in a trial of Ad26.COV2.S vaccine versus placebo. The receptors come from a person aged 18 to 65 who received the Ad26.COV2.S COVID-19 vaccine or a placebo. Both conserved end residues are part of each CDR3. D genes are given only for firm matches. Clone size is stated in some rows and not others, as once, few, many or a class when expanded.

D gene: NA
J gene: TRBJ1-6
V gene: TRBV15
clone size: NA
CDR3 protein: CATRQGLGYNSPLHF
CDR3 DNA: TGTGCCACCAGGCAGGGCTTAGGCTATAATTCACCCCTCCACTTT

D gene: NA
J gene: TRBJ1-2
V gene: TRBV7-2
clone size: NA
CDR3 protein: CASSLLPGLRYGYTF
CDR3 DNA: TGTGCCAGCAGCTTACTCCCAGGGCTAAGATATGGCTACACCTTC

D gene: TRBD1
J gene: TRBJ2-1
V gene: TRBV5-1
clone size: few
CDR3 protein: CASSLGSGGNEQFF
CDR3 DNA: TGCGCCAGCAGCTTGGGTTCAGGGGGAAATGAGCAGTTCTTC

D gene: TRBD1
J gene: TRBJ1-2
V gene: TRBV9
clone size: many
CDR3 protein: CASSVVAGQGGGGYTF
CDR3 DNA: TGTGCCAGCAGCGTAGTCGCGGGACAGGGAGGTGGTGGCTACACCTTC

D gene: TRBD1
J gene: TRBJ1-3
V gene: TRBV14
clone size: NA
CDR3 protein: CASSLNRQGDTIYF
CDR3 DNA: TGTGCCAGCAGCCTCAATCGACAGGGCGACACCATATATTTT

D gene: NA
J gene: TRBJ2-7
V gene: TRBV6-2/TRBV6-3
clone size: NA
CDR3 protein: CASSRLRGSYEQYF
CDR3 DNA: TGTGCCAGCAGCCGCCTACGCGGGTCCTACGAGCAGTACTTC

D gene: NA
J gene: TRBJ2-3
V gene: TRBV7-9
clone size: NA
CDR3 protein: CASTQAWGLRDTQYF
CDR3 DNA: TGTGCCAGCACCCAAGCCTGGGGGTTACGAGATACGCAGTATTTT

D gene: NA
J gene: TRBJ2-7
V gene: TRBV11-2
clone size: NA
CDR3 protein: CASSLEGSASYEQYF
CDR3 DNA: TGTGCCAGCAGCTTAGAGGGGTCCGCTTCCTACGAGCAGTACTTC

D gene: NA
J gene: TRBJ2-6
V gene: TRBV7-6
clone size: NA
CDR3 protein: CASSLSSGANVLTF
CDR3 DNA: TGTGCCAGCAGCTTAAGCTCTGGGGCCAACGTCCTGACTTTC

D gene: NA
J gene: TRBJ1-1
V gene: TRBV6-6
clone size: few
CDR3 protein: CASSTLDRNTEAFF
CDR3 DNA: TGTGCCAGCAGTACCCTGGACAGGAACACTGAAGCTTTCTTT

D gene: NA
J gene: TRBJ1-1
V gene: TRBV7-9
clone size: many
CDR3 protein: CASSLDMNTEAFF
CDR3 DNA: TGTGCCAGCAGCTTAGACATGAACACTGAAGCTTTCTTT

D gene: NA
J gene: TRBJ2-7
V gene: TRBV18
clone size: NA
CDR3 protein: CASSPPGPVYEQYF
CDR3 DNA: TGTGCCAGCTCACCTCCGGGACCAGTATACGAGCAGTACTTC

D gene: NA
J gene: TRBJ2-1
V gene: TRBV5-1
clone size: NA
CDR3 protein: CASSLLATSYNEQFF
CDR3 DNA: TGCGCCAGCAGCCTCCTAGCCACTTCCTACAATGAGCAGTTCTTC

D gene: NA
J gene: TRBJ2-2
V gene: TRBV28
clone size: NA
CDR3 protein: CASSPSSGGELFF
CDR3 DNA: TGTGCCAGCAGCCCGTCTTCGGGCGGGGAGCTGTTTTTT

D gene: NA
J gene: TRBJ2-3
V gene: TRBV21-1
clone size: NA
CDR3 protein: CASSKAVWRPRDTQYF
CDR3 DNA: TGTGCCAGCAGCAAAGCGGTATGGAGGCCCCGAGATACGCAGTATTTT

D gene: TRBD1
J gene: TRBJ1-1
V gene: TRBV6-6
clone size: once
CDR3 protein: CASRLDRVTTEAFF
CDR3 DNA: TGTGCCAGCAGGCTCGACAGGGTAACCACTGAAGCTTTCTTT

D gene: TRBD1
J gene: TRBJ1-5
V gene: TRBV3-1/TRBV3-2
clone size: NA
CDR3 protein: CASSLGQGPPTAQHF
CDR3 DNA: TGTGCCAGCAGCTTAGGACAGGGGCCTCCGACGGCCCAGCATTTT

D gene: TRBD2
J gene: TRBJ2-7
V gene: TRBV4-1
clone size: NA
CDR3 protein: CASSQVGTSSYEQYF
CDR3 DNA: TGCGCCAGCAGCCAAGTGGGGACTAGCTCCTACGAGCAGTACTTC

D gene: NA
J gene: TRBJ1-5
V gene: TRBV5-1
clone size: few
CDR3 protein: CASSLTGQPQHF
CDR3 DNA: TGCGCCAGCAGCTTGACAGGTCAGCCCCAGCATTTT

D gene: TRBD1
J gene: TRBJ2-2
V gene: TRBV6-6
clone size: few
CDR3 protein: CASSRTGANTGELFF
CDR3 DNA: TGTGCCAGCAGTCGGACAGGCGCGAACACCGGGGAGCTGTTTTTT

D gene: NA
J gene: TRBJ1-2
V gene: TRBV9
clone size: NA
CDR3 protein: CASSPLRRVSYGYTF
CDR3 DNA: TGTGCCAGCAGCCCCCTCCGGAGGGTTAGCTATGGCTACACCTTC

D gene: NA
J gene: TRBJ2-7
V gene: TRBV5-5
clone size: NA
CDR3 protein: CASSLGMSSDYEQYF
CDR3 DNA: TGTGCCAGCAGCTTGGGTATGAGTTCGGACTACGAGCAGTACTTC

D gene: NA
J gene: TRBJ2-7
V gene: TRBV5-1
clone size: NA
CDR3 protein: CASSSGPDGDEQYF
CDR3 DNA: TGCGCCAGCAGCTCTGGACCAGACGGGGACGAGCAGTACTTC

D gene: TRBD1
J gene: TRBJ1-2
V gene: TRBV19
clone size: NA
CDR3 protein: CASSRDRLNYGYTF
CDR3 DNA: TGTGCCAGTAGCCGGGACAGATTAAACTATGGCTACACCTTC

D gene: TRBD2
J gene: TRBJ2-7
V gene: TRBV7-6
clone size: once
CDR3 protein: CASSATSGGSSYEQYF
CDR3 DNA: TGTGCCAGCAGCGCTACTAGCGGGGGGTCCTCCTACGAGCAGTACTTC

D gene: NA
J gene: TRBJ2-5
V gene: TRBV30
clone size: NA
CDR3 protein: CAWRPGSYQETQYF
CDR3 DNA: TGTGCCTGGAGGCCGGGGTCGTACCAAGAGACCCAGTACTTC

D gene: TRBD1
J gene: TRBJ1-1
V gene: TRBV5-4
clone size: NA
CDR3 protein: CASSPGTANTEAFF
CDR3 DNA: TGTGCCAGCAGCCCCGGGACAGCGAACACTGAAGCTTTCTTT

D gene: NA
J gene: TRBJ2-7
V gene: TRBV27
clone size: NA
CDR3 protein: CASSLVVNSYEQYF
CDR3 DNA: TGTGCCAGCAGTCTGGTCGTAAACTCCTACGAGCAGTACTTC

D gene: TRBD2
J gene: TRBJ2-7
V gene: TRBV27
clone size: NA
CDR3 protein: CASSLTSGGLEQYF
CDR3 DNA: TGTGCCAGCAGCTTGACTAGCGGGGGGTTAGAGCAGTACTTC

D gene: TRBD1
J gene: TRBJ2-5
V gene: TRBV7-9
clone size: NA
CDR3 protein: CASSLVVGTGETQYF
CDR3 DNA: TGTGCCAGCAGCTTAGTAGTGGGGACAGGAGAGACCCAGTACTTC

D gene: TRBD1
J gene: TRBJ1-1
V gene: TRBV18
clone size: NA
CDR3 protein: CASSPQGQVPMNTEAFF
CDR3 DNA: TGTGCCAGCTCACCACAGGGACAGGTCCCCATGAACACTGAAGCTTTCTTT

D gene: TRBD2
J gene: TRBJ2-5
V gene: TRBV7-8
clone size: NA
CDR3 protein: CASSPRLAGGPRETQYF
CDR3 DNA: TGTGCCAGCAGCCCACGACTAGCGGGGGGTCCCAGGGAGACCCAGTACTTC

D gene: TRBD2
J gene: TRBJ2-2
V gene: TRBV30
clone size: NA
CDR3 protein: CAWSGTGGHIGELFF
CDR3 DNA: TGTGCCTGGAGTGGAACGGGGGGGCATATCGGGGAGCTGTTTTTT

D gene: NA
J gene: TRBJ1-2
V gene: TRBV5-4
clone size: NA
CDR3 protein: CASRGLVGYTF
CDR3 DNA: TGTGCCAGCAGGGGCCTCGTTGGCTACACCTTC

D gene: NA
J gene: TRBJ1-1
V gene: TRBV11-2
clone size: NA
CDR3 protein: CASSSGHRVENTEAFF
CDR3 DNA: TGTGCCAGCAGTTCAGGACACAGGGTAGAGAACACTGAAGCTTTCTTT

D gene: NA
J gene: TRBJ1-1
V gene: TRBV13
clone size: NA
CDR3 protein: CASSLEGANTEAFF
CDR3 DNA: TGTGCCAGCAGCTTAGAAGGGGCGAACACTGAAGCTTTCTTT

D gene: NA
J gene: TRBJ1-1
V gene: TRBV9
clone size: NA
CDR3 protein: CASSVGNLNTEAFF
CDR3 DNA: TGTGCCAGCAGCGTAGGGAATTTGAACACTGAAGCTTTCTTT

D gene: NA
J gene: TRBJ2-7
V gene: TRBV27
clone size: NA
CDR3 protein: CASSHAGASYEQYF
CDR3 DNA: TGTGCCAGCAGTCACGCCGGGGCCTCCTACGAGCAGTACTTC

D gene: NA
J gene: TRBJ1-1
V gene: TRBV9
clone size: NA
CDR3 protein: CASSVSASNTEAFF
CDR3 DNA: TGTGCCAGCAGCGTATCTGCGTCGAACACTGAAGCTTTCTTT

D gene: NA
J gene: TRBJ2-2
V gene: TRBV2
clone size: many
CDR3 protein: CASSAVDYGTRGAGELFF
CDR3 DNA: TGTGCCAGCAGTGCCGTAGACTACGGGACAAGAGGTGCCGGGGAGCTGTTTTTT

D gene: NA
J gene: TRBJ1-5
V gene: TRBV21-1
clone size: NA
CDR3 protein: CASSTLYSNQPQHF
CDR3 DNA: TGTGCCAGCAGCACCCTTTATAGCAATCAGCCCCAGCATTTT

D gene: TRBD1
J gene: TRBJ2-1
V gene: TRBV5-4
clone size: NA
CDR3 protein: CASREGQGNEQFF
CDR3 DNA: TGTGCCAGCAGAGAGGGACAGGGAAATGAGCAGTTCTTC

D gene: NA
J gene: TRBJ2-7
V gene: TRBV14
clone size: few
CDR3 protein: CASSQAGAFTEQYF
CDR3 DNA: TGTGCCAGCAGCCAAGCAGGGGCTTTCACCGAGCAGTACTTC

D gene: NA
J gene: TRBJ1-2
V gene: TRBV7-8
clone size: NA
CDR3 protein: CASSLGGNYGYTF
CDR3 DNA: TGTGCCAGCAGCTTAGGGGGGAACTATGGCTACACCTTC

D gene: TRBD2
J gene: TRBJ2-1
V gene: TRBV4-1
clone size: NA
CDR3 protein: CASSQAAGEWSEQFF
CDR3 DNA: TGCGCCAGCAGCCAAGCAGCGGGGGAGTGGAGTGAGCAGTTCTTC

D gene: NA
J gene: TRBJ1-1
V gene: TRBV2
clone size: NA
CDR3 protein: CASQNQGTEAFF
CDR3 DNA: TGTGCCAGCCAGAATCAGGGGACTGAAGCTTTCTTT

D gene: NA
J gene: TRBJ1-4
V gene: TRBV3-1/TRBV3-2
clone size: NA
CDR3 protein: CASSLRRGNEKLFF
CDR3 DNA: TGTGCCAGCAGCCTGAGGAGGGGTAATGAAAAACTGTTTTTT

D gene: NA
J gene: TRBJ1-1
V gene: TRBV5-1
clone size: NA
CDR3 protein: CASSTGQHTEAFF
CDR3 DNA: TGCGCCAGCAGCACCGGACAGCACACTGAAGCTTTCTTT

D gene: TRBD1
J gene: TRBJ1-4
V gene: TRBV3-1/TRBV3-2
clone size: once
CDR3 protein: CASSQDSVGGGEKLFF
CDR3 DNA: TGTGCCAGCAGCCAAGATTCAGTAGGGGGCGGTGAAAAACTGTTTTTT

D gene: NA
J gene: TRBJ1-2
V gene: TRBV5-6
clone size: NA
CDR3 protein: CASSPGGRVNYGYTF
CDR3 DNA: TGTGCCAGCAGCCCGGGGGGCAGGGTCAACTATGGCTACACCTTC

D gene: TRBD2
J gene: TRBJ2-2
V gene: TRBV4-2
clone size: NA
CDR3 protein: CASSRGTSGGANLNTGELFF
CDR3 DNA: TGTGCCAGCAGCCGCGGGACTAGCGGGGGAGCTAACTTAAACACCGGGGAGCTGTTTTTT

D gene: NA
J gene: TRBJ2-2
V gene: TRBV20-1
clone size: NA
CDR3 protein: CSAPGLGELFF
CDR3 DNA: TGCAGTGCTCCGGGACTCGGGGAGCTGTTTTTT

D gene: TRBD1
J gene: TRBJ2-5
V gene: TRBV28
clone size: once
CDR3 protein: CASSFPSGGPETQYF
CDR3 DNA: TGTGCCAGCAGTTTTCCTTCAGGGGGCCCGGAGACCCAGTACTTC

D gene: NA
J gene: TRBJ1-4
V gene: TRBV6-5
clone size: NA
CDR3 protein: CASSPRQHEKLFF
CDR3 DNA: TGTGCCAGCAGTCCTCGACAGCATGAAAAACTGTTTTTT

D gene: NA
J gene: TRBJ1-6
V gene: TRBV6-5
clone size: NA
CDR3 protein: CASRAGQRMGPLHF
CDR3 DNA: TGTGCCAGCAGGGCCGGCCAACGAATGGGACCCCTCCACTTT

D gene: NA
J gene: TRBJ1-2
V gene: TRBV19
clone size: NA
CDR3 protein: CASSDRWGYGYTF
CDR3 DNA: TGTGCCAGTAGCGACAGGTGGGGCTATGGCTACACCTTC

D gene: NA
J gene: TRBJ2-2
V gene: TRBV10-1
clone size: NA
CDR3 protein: CASKATYTGELFF
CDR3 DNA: TGCGCCAGCAAGGCGACCTACACCGGGGAGCTGTTTTTT